Presented here are 10 T cell receptor beta chains from one specimen sequenced in a study of shared clonotypes between healthy human individuals. Generated by immunoSEQ multiplex PCR, the TCRdb table keeps only in-frame clones and is missing some. The table has about 92,000 clones, roughly 50% seen once. The sample was PBMCs. The source of these receptors is a woman aged 40 to 50 in good health. Some clones in this sample may be carry-over from other donors' samples.

This clone appeared once. This chain joins TRBV29-1 and TRBJ2-1; TRBD2 matches 8 bases. This CDR3 has 14 residues. Trimming at V came to 7 bases and at J to 7 bases, leaving 12 bases not matched to a gene. CDR1 is SQVTM and CDR2 is ANQGSEA in the germline V gene. In nucleotides, the CDR3 is TGCAGCGCGGGGGGCAGCGGGAGTGTGAATGAGCAGTTCTTC. Translation gives CSAGGSGSVNEQFF.

In this sample, this clone turned up many times. The chain links TRBV28 to TRBJ2-1; D may correspond to TRBD1 or TRBD2 (6 bases each). Between the trimmed V and J ends, which lost 6 bases and 0 bases, there was a span of 15 bases. The CDR3 contains 16 residues. Germline V gene data show CDR1 as MDHEN and CDR2 as SYDVKM. The CDR3 here is CASSVGGLGSYNEQFF. In nucleotides, the CDR3 is TGTGCCAGCAGCGTAGGGGGGCTGGGCTCCTACAATGAGCAGTTCTTC.

This clone was detected many times. The genes are TRBV28 and TRBJ1-2; perhaps TRBD1 as D (5 bases). CDR1 is MDHEN and CDR2 is SYDVKM in the germline V gene. This CDR3 is 13 amino acids long. Trimming removed 5 bases at V and 6 bases at J, with 13 bases between. The CDR3 DNA reads TGTGCCAGCAGTCGACTACAGGTGGATGGCTACACCTTC. Its protein is CASSRLQVDGYTF.

The V gene is TRBV29-1, the J gene TRBJ1-3; no clear D. Trimming pared 4 bases from V and 0 bases from J, leaving 10 bases between. The CDR3 has 14 residues. The germline V gene encodes CDR1 SQVTM and CDR2 ANQGSEA. The CDR3 nucleotides are TGCAGCGTTGGTTACTTCGGCTCTGGAAACACCATATATTTT. Translating gives CSVGYFGSGNTIYF.

This clone was observed many times. The gene calls are TRBV25-1 and TRBJ2-5; D possibly corresponds to TRBD1 (5 bases). Trimming took off 6 bases at V and 5 bases at J, with 13 bases between the two ends. The CDR3 sequence is 13 residues long. From germline, CDR1 is MGHDK and CDR2 SYGVNS. The CDR3, as DNA: TGTGCCAGCAGCGCAGGGAATTTGGAGACCCAGTACTTC. This sequence encodes CASSAGNLETQYF.

V is TRBV29-1 and J is TRBJ2-5; possible D gene TRBD1, 5 bases. Judging by the DNA end, TRBJ2-7 fits better; the J call may be wrong. The CDR3 has 14 amino acids. CDR1 is SQVTM and CDR2 is ANQGSEA in the germline V gene. DNA of the CDR3: TGCAGCGTTGACAGGGCTTTGAGCGTGGACGAGCAGTACTTC. Encoded protein: CSVDRALSVDEQYF.

In its sample, this clone was seen a few times. J is TRBJ1-2 and V is TRBV7-9; no clear D gene. Germline V lookup: CDR1 SEHNR, CDR2 FQNEAQ (reference sequence). The CDR3 runs to 12 residues. The V gene lost 4 bases and the J gene lost 5 bases, with 8 bases spanning the gap. In DNA form, the CDR3 reads TGTGCCAGCAGCTCAGCGTATTATGGCTACACCTTC. The encoded protein is CASSSAYYGYTF.

This clone was counted a few times. The rearrangement joins TRBV30 to TRBJ1-2; D not certain. Germline loops: CDR1 GTSNPN, CDR2 SVGIG (reference sequence). V was clipped by 2 bases and J by 4 bases, with 8 bases between them. CDR3 length: 12 amino acids. CDR3 sequence (DNA): TGTGCCTGGAGTACCGGATCCTATGGCTACACCTTC. Translated: CAWSTGSYGYTF.

This rearrangement joins TRBV2 to TRBJ2-7; D gene unclear. The CDR3 is 16 amino acids. V was cut by 0 bases and J by 0 bases, with 12 bases left in between. Germline-derived CDR1 and CDR2 are SNHLY and FYNNEI. For the CDR3, the DNA is TGTGCCAGCAGTGAAGCTAGGCGCGTTACCTCCTACGAGCAGTACTTC. This codes for CASSEARRVTSYEQYF.

This chain links TRBV12-1 with TRBJ2-1; the D call of TRBD2 is as the table states it, not checked on the DNA. TRBV12-1 is termed a pseudogene. This CDR3 contains 13 residues. The CDR3 protein is CASSPRGYNEQFF. CDR3 in DNA: TGTGCCAGCAGCCCGCGGGGATACAATGAGCAGTTCTTC.